Presented here are 32 T cell receptor beta chains from one specimen sequenced in a study of graft-versus-host responses after intestinal transplantation. Only in-frame clones appear in the TCRdb table, and some are missing; sequencing was by immunoSEQ multiplex PCR. This sample yields 75,000 to 100,000 clones, of which 86% are seen a single time; roughly 1.4% belongs to the top ten. The starting material was PBMCs, obtained 255 days after intestinal transplant. The source of these receptors is a human patient who received an intestinal transplant, so some T cells may come from the graft donor.

The rearrangement uses TRBV6-1 and TRBJ1-4, with TRBD1 as a possible D gene (5 bases). The CDR3 covers 14 residues. From germline, CDR1 is MNHNS and CDR2 SASEGT. The germline V and J ends were trimmed by 5 bases and 10 bases, with 17 bases remaining between them. The CDR3 loop reads CASSYSGGDGKLFF. In DNA, the CDR3 is TGTGCCAGCAGTTATAGCGGGGGGGACGGAAAACTGTTTTTT.

The chain is built from TRBV9 and TRBJ1-2, with TRBD1 matching 7 bases. CDR3 length equals 15 residues. Germline V gene sequence: CDR1 SGDLS, CDR2 YYNGEE. The J segment lost 0 bases and the V segment lost 2 bases, leaving 4 bases of the junction unmatched. The CDR3 DNA is TGTGCCAGCAGCGTTACAGGGGAAACTAACTATGGCTACACCTTC. This sequence encodes CASSVTGETNYGYTF.

V and J are TRBV9 and TRBJ2-5; D is perhaps TRBD1 or TRBD2 (5 bases each). The V end lost 1 base, the J end lost 4 bases, and 8 bases lay between the germline ends. Per the germline V gene, CDR1 is SGDLS and CDR2 is YYNGEE. CDR3 length: 13 residues. The CDR3: CASSVTGRETQYF. DNA for the CDR3: TGTGCCAGCAGCGTAACGGGGCGAGAGACCCAGTACTTC.

This chain connects TRBV13 to TRBJ2-3; D not resolved. The CDR3 contains 13 residues. The germline V and J ends were trimmed by 3 bases and 6 bases, with 10 bases remaining between them. Germline assignment: CDR1 PRHDT and CDR2 FYEKMQ (reference sequence). DNA of the CDR3: TGTGCCAGCAGCTTTGTCGGTACCGATACGCAGTATTTT. Residues: CASSFVGTDTQYF.

The chain recombines TRBV7-9 with TRBJ1-2; 10 positions agree with TRBD1. With V trimmed by 1 base and J by 7 bases, 3 bases remained unmatched. Germline CDR1 reads SEHNR; CDR2 reads FQNEAQ (reference sequence). This CDR3 region has 14 residues. CDR3: CASSLEGTGVGYTF. Here the CDR3 DNA reads TGTGCCAGCAGCTTAGAAGGGACAGGGGTTGGCTACACCTTC.

In this sample, this clone turned up once. J is TRBJ1-2 and V is TRBV7-8, with 7 bases identical to TRBD1. CDR1 is SGHVS and CDR2 is FQNEAQ in the germline V gene. This CDR3 contains 15 residues. J was trimmed by 0 bases and V by 5 bases; bases with no gene match: 6. In nucleotides, the CDR3 is TGTGCCAGCAGCCAGGGACAGCGAACTAACTATGGCTACACCTTC. This translates into CASSQGQRTNYGYTF.

This chain uses TRBV7-2 with TRBJ1-1; D unclear. V dropped 1 base and J dropped 0 bases, with 6 bases sitting between them. The CDR3 length is 14 residues. Germline loops: CDR1 SGHTA, CDR2 FQGNSA. In nucleotides, the CDR3 is TGTGCCAGCAGCTTAGGACGGCTGAACACTGAAGCTTTCTTT. It yields the protein CASSLGRLNTEAFF.

V gene TRBV28 combines with J gene TRBJ2-5; TRBD1 matches at 9 bases. The V gene's germline CDR1 is MDHEN and CDR2 SYDVKM. The CDR3 length is 16 residues. With V trimmed by 0 bases and J by 1 base, 3 bases remained unmatched. The CDR3 spells CASSLWTGGGQETQYF. In DNA form, the CDR3 reads TGTGCCAGCAGTTTATGGACAGGGGGAGGCCAAGAGACCCAGTACTTC.

This chain uses TRBV29-1 with TRBJ2-3, with TRBD2 identical over 7 bases. Germline V CDR1 and CDR2: SQVTM, ANQGSEA. The CDR3 extends over 13 amino acids. With 5 bases clipped from V and 0 bases from J, the junction kept 2 bases outside the gene matches. CDR3 nucleotide sequence: TGCAGCGTTCGGGGGGTGAGCACAGATACGCAGTATTTT. Translating gives CSVRGVSTDTQYF.

In its sample, this clone was seen once. The V gene is TRBV10-3, the J gene TRBJ1-6, with a possible D match to TRBD1 (6 bases). The CDR3 loop spans 16 amino acids. Deletions cut 4 bases from V and 10 bases from J, with 20 bases between. The germline CDR1 and CDR2 sequences are ENHRY and SYGVKD. CDR3 sequence: CAISAFKNRVNSPLHF. CDR3 DNA sequence: TGTGCCATCAGTGCCTTTAAGAACAGGGTAAACTCACCCCTCCACTTT.

The chain combines TRBV5-8 with TRBJ2-7; no clear D. This CDR3 spans 14 amino acids. The germline V gene has CDR1 SGHTS and CDR2 YDEGEE. With 0 bases removed from V and 3 bases from J, the gap between germline ends came to 10 bases. The CDR3 bases are TGTGCCAGCAGCTTGGAGGGTCTGGACTACGAGCAGTACTTC. It specifies CASSLEGLDYEQYF.

The chain recombines TRBV7-8 with TRBJ2-7; D might be TRBD2 (6 bases). Trimming left V 0 bases short and J 5 bases short, with 11 bases between. The CDR3 sequence is 14 residues long. The germline V gene encodes CDR1 SGHVS and CDR2 FQNEAQ. The CDR3 DNA is TGTGCCAGCAGCTTAGCCCGGGAGTTTGACGAGCAGTACTTC. Protein sequence: CASSLAREFDEQYF.

The chain recombines TRBV5-1 with TRBJ2-3, with D unresolved. V lost 0 bases and J 6 bases, leaving 11 bases between the germline ends. The germline V gene has CDR1 SGHRS and CDR2 YFSETQ. The CDR3 spans 14 residues. This chain's CDR3 is CASSLATPPDTQYF. CDR3 sequence (DNA): TGCGCCAGCAGCTTGGCGACCCCCCCGGATACGCAGTATTTT.

The chain couples TRBV5-1 to TRBJ1-1; D ambiguous. Trimming took 6 bases from V and 7 from J, leaving 13 bases between them. The CDR3 has 12 amino acids. The V gene's germline CDR1 is SGHRS and CDR2 YFSETQ. The CDR3 here is CASTRIRGEAFF. CDR3 nucleotide sequence: TGCGCCAGCACCCGTATACGGGGTGAAGCTTTCTTT.

Only one count was recorded for this clone. The chain employs TRBV30 and TRBJ2-5; D may correspond to TRBD1 or TRBD2 (6 bases each). The length of the CDR3 is 13 residues. Deletions cut 7 bases from V and 5 bases from J, with 17 bases between. Germline V gene sequence: CDR1 GTSNPN, CDR2 SVGIG (reference sequence). The CDR3 bases are TGTGCCTTGGGGACCGGGGGCAGGGAGACCCAGTACTTC. The encoded protein is CALGTGGRETQYF.

The chain recombines TRBV5-1 with TRBJ2-1; perhaps TRBD1 as D (5 bases). This CDR3 contains 13 residues. The germline V gene encodes CDR1 SGHRS and CDR2 YFSETQ. Trimming removed 4 bases at V and 6 bases at J, with 11 bases between. For the CDR3, the DNA is TGCGCCAGCAGCAGGGGAAGTGGCAATGAGCAGTTCTTC. Encoded protein: CASSRGSGNEQFF.

The V and J genes are TRBV6-1 and TRBJ1-1; 9 nucleotides agree with TRBD1. Germline loops: CDR1 MNHNS, CDR2 SASEGT. V was clipped by 0 bases and J by 4 bases; unmatched bases: 3. The CDR3 contains 15 residues. Here the CDR3 DNA reads TGTGCCAGCAGTGAAGCGTCGACAGGGGGCACTGAAGCTTTCTTT. It yields the protein CASSEASTGGTEAFF.

This clone was counted only a few times. The genes are TRBV5-4 and TRBJ2-3; 11 bases match TRBD2. Per the germline V gene, CDR1 is SGHNT and CDR2 is YYREEE (reference sequence). The CDR3 is made up of 16 amino acids. Trimming took 0 bases from V and 5 from J; bases not matched to a gene: 5. The CDR3 is CASSLVAGGPVDTQYF. For the CDR3, the DNA is TGTGCCAGCAGCTTGGTAGCGGGGGGGCCAGTAGATACGCAGTATTTT.

The rearrangement uses TRBV4-1 and TRBJ2-7, with D uncertain. CDR1 and CDR2 (germline): MGHRA, YSYEKL. V was trimmed by 0 bases and J by 3 bases, leaving 18 bases between them. This CDR3 is built from 17 residues. CDR3 amino acids: CASSQEVDLKSFYEQYF. For the CDR3, the DNA is TGCGCCAGCAGCCAAGAGGTTGACCTAAAAAGCTTCTACGAGCAGTACTTC.

The J gene is TRBJ1-5, the V gene TRBV2, with a weak D call TRBD1 (5 bases). Between the trimmed V and J ends, which lost 2 bases and 4 bases, there was a span of 21 bases. Germline V gene lookup returns CDR1 SNHLY and CDR2 FYNNEI. This CDR3 has 18 residues. The CDR3, as DNA: TGTGCCAGCAGTGAATGGCCGGGACTACCTGACTCGAATCAGCCCCAGCATTTT. Protein product: CASSEWPGLPDSNQPQHF.

The gene calls are TRBV2 and TRBJ2-2; D is unresolved. The V and J ends lost 6 bases and 0 bases respectively, with 5 bases between them. Germline V gene data show CDR1 as SNHLY and CDR2 as FYNNEI. The CDR3 has 13 amino acids. The CDR3 coding sequence is TGTGCCAGCAGGACCGCGAACACCGGGGAGCTGTTTTTT. Residues: CASRTANTGELFF.

This clone has a handful of counts. This chain links TRBV28 with TRBJ1-2; 12 nucleotides line up with TRBD1. V lost 3 bases to trimming and J lost 8 bases; unmatched junction nucleotides: 13. The CDR3 contains 17 residues. Germline V gives CDR1 MDHEN, CDR2 SYDVKM. The CDR3 DNA sequence: TGTGCCAGCAGTTTGCACCGGGACAGGGGGCATCGCGGGGGCTACACCTTC. Translation: CASSLHRDRGHRGGYTF.

J is TRBJ2-1 and V is TRBV5-1; TRBD2 might be the D (6 bases). CDR3 length: 14 amino acids. V was cut by 5 bases and J by 6 bases, with 15 bases left in between. Germline CDR1 and CDR2: SGHRS and YFSETQ. The CDR3: CASRDERRANEQFF. CDR3 nucleotides: TGCGCCAGCAGGGATGAAAGGAGGGCCAATGAGCAGTTCTTC.

This chain connects TRBV27 to TRBJ2-3, with D unresolved. CDR3 length: 13 amino acids. Trimming stripped 2 bases from V and 2 bases from J, with 5 bases between. Germline CDR1 MNHEY, CDR2 SMNVEV (reference sequence). The CDR3 bases are TGTGCCAGCAGTTTAAGAGCCACAGATACGCAGTATTTT. This codes for CASSLRATDTQYF.

This clone turned up a few times. The CDR3 nucleotides are TGTGCCAGCTCACCAGGGGGTATGGAACGCGAGCAGTACTTC. As protein: CASSPGGMEREQYF. The rearrangement links TRBV18 to TRBJ2-7, with D possibly called TRBD1 or TRBD2 (5 bases each). Germline values: CDR1 KGHSH, CDR2 LQKENI. This CDR3 has 14 amino acids. Trimming took 2 bases from V and 6 from J, leaving 14 bases between them.

The chain employs TRBV5-1 and TRBJ2-3, with D tentatively TRBD1 (6 bases). This CDR3 spans 15 amino acids. V lost 0 bases to trimming and J lost 1 base, with 9 bases between them. CDR1 is SGHRS and CDR2 is YFSETQ in the germline V gene. CDR3 protein: CASSLEAGGTDTQYF. The CDR3 coding sequence is TGCGCCAGCAGCTTGGAGGCAGGGGGCACAGATACGCAGTATTTT.

The chain links TRBV28 to TRBJ2-7; TRBD1 is a possible D gene (5 bases). The CDR3 has 14 residues. CDR1 and CDR2 from the germline V gene are MDHEN and SYDVKM. Trimming cost V 4 bases and J 5 bases, with 15 bases left between them. The CDR3 loop is CASSSTDLDHEQYF. The CDR3 DNA follows: TGTGCCAGCAGTTCGACAGACCTTGACCACGAGCAGTACTTC.

The rearrangement joins TRBV28 to TRBJ1-1; the D gene is possibly TRBD1 (6 bases). Trimming cost V 6 bases and J 2 bases, with 16 bases left between them. Germline V gives CDR1 MDHEN, CDR2 SYDVKM. This CDR3 spans 15 amino acids. This CDR3 reads CASRRIRGANTEAFF. The CDR3 DNA is TGTGCCAGCAGGAGAATACGGGGGGCCAACACTGAAGCTTTCTTT.

CDR3 amino acids: CASSDGTSGGNEQFF. The CDR3 region has the DNA TGTGCCAGCAGTGACGGGACTAGCGGGGGGAATGAGCAGTTCTTC. This chain links TRBV6-4 with TRBJ2-1, with 15 bases fitting TRBD2. The ends lost 2 bases at V and 7 bases at J; junction bases unmatched: 0. The germline gives CDR1 MRHNA, CDR2 SNTAGT. The CDR3 sequence is 15 residues long.

The chain recombines TRBV5-1 with TRBJ2-7; D is uncertain. CDR1 and CDR2 (germline): SGHRS, YFSETQ. V was trimmed by 7 bases and J by 0 bases, leaving 11 bases between them. CDR3 length: 13 amino acids. CDR3 in DNA: TGCGCCAGCCCCCTAGTCATCTCCTACGAGCAGTACGTC. Translated: CASPLVISYEQYV.

The genes are TRBV5-6 and TRBJ2-3, with TRBD1 matching over 8 bases. This CDR3 comprises 12 residues. Germline loops: CDR1 SGHDT, CDR2 YYEEEE. After removal of 5 bases from V and 4 bases from J, the junction contained 0 bases not matched to a gene. The CDR3 reads CASRDRADTQYF. The CDR3 region has the DNA TGTGCCAGCAGGGACAGGGCAGATACGCAGTATTTT.

The rearrangement links TRBV7-6 to TRBJ1-4; 8 bases match TRBD1. V gave up 5 bases and J gave up 10 bases; unmatched junction bases: 15. This CDR3 contains 16 residues. CDR1 is SGHVS and CDR2 is FNYEAQ in the germline V gene. CDR3 nucleotides: TGTGCCAGCAGCCAGGGGACAGGCGGCATAAGCGGAAAACTGTTTTTT. Translating gives CASSQGTGGISGKLFF. The entire variable domain, with the rest obtained from reference TRBV7-6 and TRBJ1-4, is as follows: GAGVSQSPRYKVTKRGQDVALRCDPISGHVSLYWYRQALGQGPEFLTYFNYEAQQDKSGLPNDRFSAERPEGSISTLTIQRTEQRDSAMYRCASSQGTGGISGKLFFGSGTQLSVL.